This is a list of T cell receptor beta chains from one sample in a study of blood T cell repertoires in COVID-19. Method: immunoSEQ multiplex PCR; TCRdb's copy keeps in-frame clones and lacks some. The table records just under 80,000 clones, about four fifths of them present only once. The sample comprised peripheral blood. All receptors derive from a woman in her 70s with acute or convalescent COVID-19. The CDR3 runs from the conserved cysteine through the conserved F or W. The order of the fields is clone size, J gene, V gene, CDR3 protein. A clone size is listed for some rows: how often the clone was seen (once, few, many), or a class if it is expanded.

once TRBJ1-6 TRBV3-1/TRBV3-2 CASSSRTGSNSPLHF
. TRBJ2-3 TRBV5-4 CASSLPASGNGDTQYF
. TRBJ1-1 TRBV24-1 CATSETGPNTEAFF
. TRBJ2-2 TRBV3-1/TRBV3-2 CASSTLAGTNTGELFF
. TRBJ1-4 TRBV30 CAWSGGQGDNEKLFF
. TRBJ1-1 TRBV29-1 CSVGDFRNTEAFF
. TRBJ1-4 TRBV3-1/TRBV3-2 CASSQGTANEKLFF
. TRBJ1-1 TRBV7-9 CASSLGGQGKAFF
. TRBJ1-2 TRBV2 CASSDFRDYGYTF
. TRBJ1-5 TRBV20-1 CSASDGGVQPQHF
. TRBJ2-1 TRBV7-2 CASSVRGGGASEQFF
. TRBJ1-2 TRBV7-2 CASTPTGESPWGGYTF
once TRBJ2-3 TRBV5-1 CASRRAEDAGDTQYF
once TRBJ2-1 TRBV4-1 CASSQDRPSGSSYNEQFF
. TRBJ1-6 TRBV2 CASSPRQGSDSPLHF
. TRBJ2-1 TRBV4-2 CASSQAGGRSNEQFF
. TRBJ2-7 TRBV30 CAWSLGQTSREQYF
. TRBJ2-1 TRBV6-6 CASTKGLAGVDNEQFF
. TRBJ2-7 TRBV6-5 CASSYSSGDYEQYF
. TRBJ2-6 TRBV21-1 CASSAPTGYRSGANVLTF
once TRBJ2-1 TRBV9 CASSISGGPYNEQFF
few TRBJ1-1 TRBV7-2 CASRQGSTNTEAFF
few TRBJ1-4 TRBV24-1 CATSDGGRNEKLFF
. TRBJ1-4 TRBV19 CASSVDWDRSPEKLFF
once TRBJ2-7 TRBV11-3 CASSLRRDSEQYF
. TRBJ1-1 TRBV12-3/TRBV12-4 CASSLVDRAEAFF
. TRBJ2-1 TRBV5-1 CASSPGGTGYNEQFF
few TRBJ1-5 TRBV2 CASWGQGNQPQHF
. TRBJ1-3 TRBV15 CATSRDLADSGNTIYF
. TRBJ2-3 TRBV9 CASSLSGVSTDTQYF
. TRBJ2-2 TRBV27 CASSAFSGGSGELFF
. TRBJ1-4 TRBV7-8 CASSSGGQANEKLFF
. TRBJ1-6 TRBV5-1 CASSLVSQDSGRSPLHF
once TRBJ1-2 TRBV3-1/TRBV3-2 CASRGSGDGYTF
. TRBJ2-7 TRBV10-1 CASSESGGPGYEQYF
once TRBJ2-2 TRBV2 CASSVLAGVDTGELFF
. TRBJ2-7 TRBV6-6 CASSPSSGGSSEQYF
. TRBJ1-5 TRBV3-1/TRBV3-2 CASSRTGGNNQPQHF
few TRBJ2-1 TRBV10-3 CAISGGSNEQFF